The 31 T cell receptor beta chains below were found in one sample sequenced in a study of shared clonotypes between healthy human individuals. Repertoires were generated with immunoSEQ multiplex PCR, while TCRdb's copy carries only in-frame clones and drops some. The sample holds 550,000 to 650,000 clones, 90% to 97% seen once. Naive CD8 cells lacked CD45RO, underwent positive selection for CCR7 and left out terminally differentiated effector memory CD45RA+ cells. Material: naive CD8+ T cells sorted from blood. All receptors derive from a woman between 25 and 40 years old in good health.

Regarding this clone: Other DNA sequences in this specimen translate into the identical CDR3. This chain's CDR3 is CASSEPGHEQFF. CDR3 bases: TGCGCCAGCAGTGAACCGGGACATGAGCAGTTCTTC. The chain couples TRBV10-1 to TRBJ2-1; D is tentatively TRBD1 or TRBD2 (5 bases each). Per the germline V gene, CDR1 is WNHNN and CDR2 is SYGVQD (reference sequence). The V end lost 3 bases, the J end lost 8 bases, and 8 bases lay between the germline ends. The length of the CDR3 is 12 residues.

The J gene is TRBJ2-3, the V gene TRBV5-4; the D is unclear. Deletions cut 2 bases from V and 2 bases from J, with 9 bases between. The germline V gene encodes CDR1 SGHNT and CDR2 YYREEE (reference sequence). The CDR3 is made up of 14 amino acids. The chain's CDR3 is CASSFLWYTDTQYF. The CDR3 DNA is TGTGCCAGCAGCTTTCTGTGGTACACAGATACGCAGTATTTT.

This chain uses TRBV7-9 with TRBJ2-1, with D possibly matching TRBD2 (6 bases). Germline V gives CDR1 SEHNR, CDR2 FQNEAQ (reference sequence). This CDR3 region has 15 residues. V shed 0 bases and J shed 6 bases, with 12 bases lying between them. This chain's CDR3 is CASSLASGEGNEQFF. CDR3 DNA sequence: TGTGCCAGCAGCTTAGCCTCGGGAGAAGGCAATGAGCAGTTCTTC. Together with reference TRBV7-9 and TRBJ2-1, the CDR3 gives the full variable domain: DTGVSQNPRHKITKRGQNVTFRCDPISEHNRLYWYRQTLGQGPEFLTYFQNEAQLEKSRLLSDRFSAERPKGSFSTLEIQRTEQGDSAMYLCASSLASGEGNEQFFGPGTRLTVL.

The rearrangement links TRBV5-5 to TRBJ2-7; a possible D gene is TRBD2 (5 bases). The germline CDR1 and CDR2 sequences are SGHKS and YYEKEE (reference sequence). V was cut by 3 bases and J by 1 base, with 11 bases left in between. The CDR3 extends over 14 amino acids. CDR3: CASSWASGSYEQYF. The CDR3 DNA is TGTGCCAGCAGCTGGGCCAGCGGATCCTACGAGCAGTACTTC.

The chain uses TRBV27 and TRBJ2-1; D gene unclear. V was cut by 1 base and J by 0 bases, with 10 bases left in between. The CDR3 consists of 16 residues. Germline loops: CDR1 MNHEY, CDR2 SMNVEV (reference sequence). The DNA for the CDR3 is TGTGCCAGCAGTTTATTGGATGTAAGCTCCTACAATGAGCAGTTCTTC. As protein: CASSLLDVSSYNEQFF.

J is TRBJ1-1 and V is TRBV6-5, with D perhaps TRBD1 (6 bases). CDR3 length: 14 amino acids. CDR1 and CDR2 from the germline V gene are MNHEY and SVGAGI. V lost 0 bases to trimming and J lost 11 bases, with 16 bases between them. The CDR3, as DNA: TGTGCCAGCAGTTACTCCAGCCTAAACACAGGGGCTTTCTTT. It yields the protein CASSYSSLNTGAFF.

This sequence joins TRBV4-1 and TRBJ2-7; D is unclear. V was clipped by 5 bases and J by 3 bases, with 11 bases between them. The CDR3 extends over 13 amino acids. Germline-derived CDR1 and CDR2 are MGHRA and YSYEKL. CDR3 DNA: TGCGCCAGCAGCGGCTATGTCAACTACGAGCAGTACTTC. Translating it yields CASSGYVNYEQYF.

The chain has TRBV6-6 and TRBJ1-2; tentatively, D is TRBD1 (5 bases). V lost 2 bases and J 6 bases, leaving 13 bases between the germline ends. CDR3 length: 14 residues. Germline lookup yields CDR1 MNHNY and CDR2 SVGAGI (reference sequence). This CDR3 reads CASSYRDEGNGYTF. The CDR3 DNA reads TGTGCCAGCAGTTACAGGGACGAAGGGAATGGCTACACCTTC.

The genes are TRBV7-6 and TRBJ1-1; 9 bases are a match to TRBD1. Germline V gives CDR1 SGHVS, CDR2 FNYEAQ. The length of the CDR3 is 18 residues. The trim removed 3 bases at V and 3 bases at J, leaving 14 bases unmatched. CDR3 bases: TGTGCCAGCAGCTTGTTACGGGACAGGGATTTTACGGACACTGAAGCTTTCTTT. It specifies CASSLLRDRDFTDTEAFF.

The CDR3 DNA reads TGTGCCAGCAGTTTTGTACACCCCACAGATACGCAGTATTTT. As protein: CASSFVHPTDTQYF. The chain is built from TRBV28 and TRBJ2-3; D not resolved. The ends were cut back, 3 bases at V and 2 bases at J, with 9 bases in the middle. Germline V gene sequence: CDR1 MDHEN, CDR2 SYDVKM. The CDR3 covers 14 residues. The variable domain in full, completed from reference TRBV28 and TRBJ2-3, reads DVKVTQSSRYLVKRTGEKVFLECVQDMDHENMFWYRQDPGLGLRLIYFSYDVKMKEKGDIPEGYSVSREKKERFSLILESASTNQTSMYLCASSFVHPTDTQYFGPGTRLTVL.

The gene calls are TRBV7-8 and TRBJ2-7, with a tentative D call TRBD2 (6 bases). The CDR3 runs 17 residues. Trimming took 4 bases from V and 2 from J, leaving 21 bases between them. Germline CDR1 reads SGHVS; CDR2 reads FQNEAQ. CDR3 bases: TGTGCCAGCAGCTCCTCCGTCTCGGACGGGACTCCCTACGAGCAGTACTTC. This translates into CASSSSVSDGTPYEQYF. Together with reference TRBV7-8 and TRBJ2-7, the CDR3 gives the full variable domain: GAGVSQSPRYKVAKRGQDVALRCDPISGHVSLFWYQQALGQGPEFLTYFQNEAQLDKSGLPSDRFFAERPEGSVSTLKIQRTQQEDSAVYLCASSSSVSDGTPYEQYFGPGTRLTVT.

V gene TRBV7-3 combines with J gene TRBJ2-2; possible D gene TRBD1, 6 bases. V dropped 5 bases and J dropped 5 bases, with 12 bases sitting between them. The CDR3 spans 14 residues. Germline V gives CDR1 SGHTA, CDR2 FQGTGA. The CDR3 nucleotides are TGTGCCAGCAGCCCTAAGAGGGGGACCGGGGAGCTGTTTTTT. Residues: CASSPKRGTGELFF. The full variable domain, completed using reference TRBV7-3 and TRBJ2-2, is GAGVSQTPSNKVTEKGKYVELRCDPISGHTALYWYRQSLGQGPEFLIYFQGTGAADDSGLPNDRFFAVRPEGSVSTLKIQRTERGDSAVYLCASSPKRGTGELFFGEGSRLTVL.

A single count supports this clone. The V call is TRBV7-9, the J call TRBJ2-7; TRBD2 might be the D (5 bases). Between the trimmed V and J ends, which lost 7 bases and 6 bases, there was a span of 19 bases. Per germline, CDR1 SEHNR and CDR2 FQNEAQ (reference sequence). The length of the CDR3 is 14 residues. The CDR3: CASNSPAEAGEQYF. CDR3 nucleotide sequence: TGTGCCAGCAACTCACCAGCGGAGGCCGGCGAGCAGTACTTC.

The chain is built from TRBV28 and TRBJ2-5, with D maybe TRBD1 (6 bases). The CDR3 spans 13 residues. With 3 bases removed from V and 4 bases from J, the gap between germline ends came to 9 bases. Per the germline V gene, CDR1 is MDHEN and CDR2 is SYDVKM. In DNA, the CDR3 is TGTGCCAGCAGTTTGACAGGCGGAGAGACCCAGTACTTC. This encodes CASSLTGGETQYF. Supplemented by reference TRBV28 and TRBJ2-5, the full variable domain reads DVKVTQSSRYLVKRTGEKVFLECVQDMDHENMFWYRQDPGLGLRLIYFSYDVKMKEKGDIPEGYSVSREKKERFSLILESASTNQTSMYLCASSLTGGETQYFGPGTRLLVL.

The chain employs TRBV7-3 and TRBJ2-3; D is ambiguous. From germline, CDR1 is SGHTA and CDR2 FQGTGA. The V gene lost 3 bases and the J gene lost 2 bases, with 9 bases spanning the gap. The CDR3 covers 14 residues. As DNA, the CDR3 is TGTGCCAGCAGCTTCCCGCCGAACACAGATACGCAGTATTTT. This gives the protein CASSFPPNTDTQYF.

The chain joins TRBV11-2 to TRBJ2-1; D could derive from TRBD1 or TRBD2 (5 bases each). Germline V CDR1 and CDR2: SGHAT, FQNNGV. The CDR3 loop spans 12 amino acids. V lost 1 base, J lost 9 bases, and 7 bases lay in between. The CDR3 region is CASSLAGTEQFF. For the CDR3, the DNA is TGTGCCAGCAGCTTAGCCGGGACTGAGCAGTTCTTC. The full variable domain, rest sourced from reference TRBV11-2 and TRBJ2-1, is EAGVAQSPRYKIIEKRQSVAFWCNPISGHATLYWYQQILGQGPKLLIQFQNNGVVDDSQLPKDRFSAERLKGVDSTLKIQPAKLEDSAVYLCASSLAGTEQFFGPGTRLTVL.

The chain has TRBV7-9 and TRBJ2-7, with D perhaps TRBD1 (5 bases). V was clipped by 2 bases and J by 5 bases, with 16 bases between them. The CDR3 covers 15 residues. CDR1 and CDR2 from the germline V gene are SEHNR and FQNEAQ (reference sequence). In nucleotides, the CDR3 is TGTGCCAGCAGCTTATCCCAGGGTGCCGTCGACGAGCAGTACTTC. The encoded protein is CASSLSQGAVDEQYF.

This rearrangement joins TRBV4-1 to TRBJ1-3; D not resolved. This CDR3 region has 16 residues. Germline-derived CDR1 and CDR2 are MGHRA and YSYEKL. Trimming shortened V by 0 bases and J by 0 bases, and 9 bases separated the two germline ends. In DNA, the CDR3 is TGCGCCAGCAGCCAAGATGTTGGATTCTCTGGAAACACCATATATTTT. Encoded protein: CASSQDVGFSGNTIYF.

V gene TRBV7-9 combines with J gene TRBJ1-4; 11 bases match TRBD1. The CDR3 has 16 residues. V was pared by 5 bases and J by 1 base, with 3 bases of the junction left unmatched. Germline V gene data show CDR1 as SEHNR and CDR2 as FQNEAQ (reference sequence). CDR3 loop: CASSLGQGGTNEKLFF. Here the CDR3 DNA reads TGTGCCAGCAGCCTGGGACAGGGGGGAACTAATGAAAAACTGTTTTTT.

The V and J genes are TRBV5-1 and TRBJ2-7; D is unclear. V was cut by 0 bases and J by 5 bases, with 15 bases left in between. The CDR3 covers 15 residues. Germline V lookup: CDR1 SGHRS, CDR2 YFSETQ. DNA for the CDR3: TGCGCCAGCAGCTTGGAAGGCGGAGTGGGTGACGAGCAGTACTTC. Translated: CASSLEGGVGDEQYF.

The chain combines TRBV7-6 with TRBJ1-3; D is unresolved. CDR1 is SGHVS and CDR2 is FNYEAQ in the germline V gene. V lost 6 bases to trimming and J lost 0 bases, with 15 bases between them. The CDR3 contains 16 residues. The chain's CDR3 is CASSRAPLSSGNTIYF. The CDR3 DNA reads TGTGCCAGCAGTCGTGCCCCTTTAAGCTCTGGAAACACCATATATTTT.

This clone was counted between two and nine times. The sample carries other DNA sequences with the same CDR3. The chain joins TRBV5-4 to TRBJ2-7, with D hard to call. Trimming pared 3 bases from V and 5 bases from J, leaving 6 bases between. The CDR3 loop spans 11 amino acids. Germline-derived CDR1 and CDR2 are SGHNT and YYREEE (reference sequence). CDR3: CASSSTHEQYF. CDR3 coding DNA: TGTGCCAGCAGCTCGACCCACGAGCAGTACTTC.

V gene TRBV6-5 combines with J gene TRBJ1-2; a weak D match, TRBD1 (5 bases). Germline values: CDR1 MNHEY, CDR2 SVGAGI. Trimming stripped 6 bases from V and 7 bases from J, with 15 bases between. CDR3 length equals 13 residues. In DNA form, the CDR3 reads TGTGCCAGCAGCCTCGCGGGGGAGGCTGGCTACACCTTC. It codes for CASSLAGEAGYTF.

This clone was counted once. The V gene is TRBV19, the J gene TRBJ2-1; 12 nucleotides line up with TRBD2. This CDR3 region has 14 residues. Germline V gene sequence: CDR1 LNHDA, CDR2 SQIVND (reference sequence). V lost 6 bases, J lost 9 bases, and 6 bases stayed unmatched. The CDR3 sequence: CASRGLAGPGEQFF. CDR3 DNA: TGTGCCAGTAGAGGACTAGCGGGACCAGGTGAGCAGTTCTTC.

The chain is built from TRBV5-1 and TRBJ2-7, with D possibly called TRBD1 or TRBD2 (5 bases each). Per germline, CDR1 SGHRS and CDR2 YFSETQ. Trimming took 2 bases from V and 4 from J, leaving 19 bases between them. This CDR3 spans 16 amino acids. CDR3 in amino acids: CASSLEGTRLGYEQYF. CDR3 in DNA: TGCGCCAGCAGCTTAGAGGGGACCCGGCTCGGATACGAGCAGTACTTC.

This rearrangement joins TRBV5-6 to TRBJ2-2, with TRBD2 identical over 10 bases. Per the germline V gene, CDR1 is SGHDT and CDR2 is YYEEEE. This CDR3 is built from 16 residues. After removal of 1 base from V and 0 bases from J, the junction contained 0 bases not matched to a gene. This CDR3 is CASSLLAGANTGELFF. CDR3 bases: TGTGCCAGCAGCTTGCTAGCGGGAGCGAACACCGGGGAGCTGTTTTTT. Full variable domain (rest looked up from reference TRBV5-6 and TRBJ2-2): DAGVTQSPTHLIKTRGQQVTLRCSPKSGHDTVSWYQQALGQGPQFIFQYYEEEERQRGNFPDRFSGHQFPNYSSELNVNALLLGDSALYLCASSLLAGANTGELFFGEGSRLTVL.

Concerning this clone: Sequence at one end of the junction differs from germline and may be a read error. The chain uses TRBV30 and TRBJ1-1, with D tentatively TRBD1 (5 bases). The CDR3 extends over 12 amino acids. Germline V gene lookup returns CDR1 GTSNPN and CDR2 SVGIG (reference sequence). CDR3 nucleotide sequence: TGTGCCTACGGGACTAGCAGGACTGAAGCTTTTTTT. It yields the protein CAYGTSRTEAFF.

The chain couples TRBV2 to TRBJ1-4; D is uncertain. V was cut by 6 bases and J by 0 bases, with 17 bases left in between. The CDR3 spans 17 residues. Germline V gives CDR1 SNHLY, CDR2 FYNNEI. The CDR3 DNA follows: TGTGCCAGCAGGCATCAGACGGGGAGCGCAACTAATGAAAAACTGTTTTTT. Its translation is CASRHQTGSATNEKLFF. Full variable domain (missing parts from reference TRBV2 and TRBJ1-4): EPEVTQTPSHQVTQMGQEVILRCVPISNHLYFYWYRQILGQKVEFLVSFYNNEISEKSEIFDDQFSVERPDGSNFTLKIRSTKLEDSAMYFCASRHQTGSATNEKLFFGSGTQLSVL.

This clone was detected only once. The chain combines TRBV6-5 with TRBJ1-2, with D maybe TRBD1 (5 bases). The CDR3 contains 14 residues. CDR1 and CDR2 from the germline V gene are MNHEY and SVGAGI. The V and J ends lost 3 bases and 8 bases respectively, with 16 bases between them. CDR3 loop: CASSYREGMGGYTF. CDR3 in DNA: TGTGCCAGCAGTTATCGGGAGGGGATGGGAGGCTACACCTTC.

The V call is TRBV2, the J call TRBJ1-2, with 11 bases lining up with TRBD1. The germline gives CDR1 SNHLY, CDR2 FYNNEI. The CDR3 is 15 residues long. V trimming: 8 bases; J trimming: 4 bases; junction bases outside the gene matches: 9. The CDR3 sequence is CASPRWTGGGYGYTF. The CDR3 bases are TGTGCCAGCCCCCGGTGGACAGGGGGCGGCTATGGCTACACCTTC.

V is TRBV7-9 and J is TRBJ2-7; 8 bases match TRBD1. This CDR3 has 13 residues. Per germline, CDR1 SEHNR and CDR2 FQNEAQ (reference sequence). Unmatched junction bases numbered 7, after V lost 7 bases and J lost 5 bases. The CDR3 spells CASTGTGLHEQYF. The CDR3 nucleotides are TGTGCCAGCACCGGGACAGGACTCCACGAGCAGTACTTC.